The 28 T cell receptor beta chains presented below share a single source sample, sequenced in a study of blood T cell repertoires in COVID-19. Libraries were prepared by immunoSEQ multiplex PCR; TCRdb keeps only in-frame clonotypes and omits some of them. Of 99,000 or so clones in the sample, about four fifths were seen once. Specimen: peripheral blood. These receptors originate from a woman older than 75 with acute or convalescent COVID-19.

The V and J genes are TRBV5-4 and TRBJ2-2; D may be TRBD1 (5 bases). Germline-derived CDR1 and CDR2 are SGHNT and YYREEE (reference sequence). This CDR3 is 16 amino acids long. Deletions cut 2 bases from V and 0 bases from J, with 11 bases between. CDR3 DNA: TGTGCCAGCAGCTTTAAGACAGCCGCGAACACCGGGGAGCTGTTTTTT. It encodes CASSFKTAANTGELFF.

This clone was recorded only once. The V gene is TRBV5-3, the J gene TRBJ1-2; TRBD1 matches 8 bases. TRBV5-3 is placed among ORFs of uncertain function. This CDR3 contains 19 residues. Trimming took 1 base from V and 4 from J; bases not matched to a gene: 18. CDR3 sequence reads: CARSLLSDRGPLRVYGYTF. In DNA, the CDR3 is TGTGCCAGAAGCTTGTTGAGCGACAGGGGCCCCCTCAGAGTCTATGGCTACACCTTC.

The chain joins TRBV6-5 to TRBJ1-6, with 9 positions matching TRBD1. CDR1 and CDR2 (germline): MNHEY, SVGAGI. The trim removed 0 bases at V and 9 bases at J, leaving 3 bases unmatched. The CDR3 runs to 15 residues. CDR3 coding DNA: TGTGCCAGCAGTTACTCGGGACAGGGAAGTTCACCCCTCCACTTT. Translating it yields CASSYSGQGSSPLHF.

J is TRBJ2-1 and V is TRBV11-3; D ambiguous. The CDR3 has 12 amino acids. Germline CDR1 is SGHNT and CDR2 is YENEEA. The V gene lost 4 bases and the J gene lost 4 bases, with 5 bases spanning the gap. CDR3 in amino acids: CASSSVYNEQFF. The CDR3 coding sequence is TGTGCCAGCAGCTCCGTTTACAATGAGCAGTTCTTC.

V is TRBV30 and J is TRBJ1-3; D gene uncertain. Per germline, CDR1 GTSNPN and CDR2 SVGIG (reference sequence). V shed 5 bases and J shed 4 bases, with 12 bases lying between them. The CDR3 is 13 residues long. The CDR3 region is CAWAVTGGNTIYF. In DNA, the CDR3 is TGTGCCTGGGCGGTGACGGGGGGAAACACCATATATTTT.

The chain employs TRBV28 and TRBJ1-6; 8 bases are a match to TRBD1. The V gene's germline CDR1 is MDHEN and CDR2 SYDVKM. The V segment lost 6 bases and the J segment 7 bases; nucleotides outside the gene matches: 8. The CDR3 spans 15 residues. The CDR3 loop reads CASSPRTGSNSPLHF. Here the CDR3 DNA reads TGTGCCAGCAGCCCTCGGACAGGGTCGAATTCACCCCTCCACTTT.

In its sample, this clone was seen a few times. CDR3: CASSESSSLSGQPQHF. DNA of the CDR3: TGTGCCAGTAGTGAATCATCCTCTCTCTCGGGGCAGCCCCAGCATTTT. The rearrangement links TRBV19 to TRBJ1-5; the D is unclear. Trimming removed 5 bases at V and 7 bases at J, with 21 bases between. The CDR3 length is 16 residues. Germline V gene lookup returns CDR1 LNHDA and CDR2 SQIVND (reference sequence).

The chain uses TRBV2 and TRBJ1-2; the match to TRBD1 covers 10 bases. Trimming removed 9 bases from V and 4 bases from J; junction bases left unmatched: 8. Germline CDR1 is SNHLY and CDR2 is FYNNEI. The CDR3 is 14 residues long. CDR3 sequence (DNA): TGTGCCAGTGACCGGGACAGGGGCTCCTATGGCTACACCTTC. This codes for CASDRDRGSYGYTF.

The V gene is TRBV20-1, the J gene TRBJ2-1; D may be TRBD2 (6 bases). Germline CDR1 and CDR2: DFQATT and SNEGSKA (reference sequence). This CDR3 has 15 residues. V lost 3 bases and J lost 5, with 17 bases in between. CDR3 residues: CSASPGTLINNEQFF. The CDR3 DNA is TGCAGTGCTAGTCCGGGGACTTTAATTAACAATGAGCAGTTCTTC.

This chain uses TRBV19 with TRBJ2-2; TRBD1 matches at 9 bases. The germline V gene has CDR1 LNHDA and CDR2 SQIVND (reference sequence). The CDR3 contains 16 residues. Germline trimming cut 5 bases from V and 3 bases from J; bases unmatched to any gene: 7. CDR3 sequence: CASSQSRDRDTGELFF. The CDR3 coding sequence is TGTGCCAGTAGTCAATCCCGGGACAGGGACACCGGGGAGCTGTTTTTT. Supplemented by reference TRBV19 and TRBJ2-2, the full variable domain reads DGGITQSPKYLFRKEGQNVTLSCEQNLNHDAMYWYRQDPGQGLRLIYYSQIVNDFQKGDIAEGYSVSREKKESFPLTVTSAQKNPTAFYLCASSQSRDRDTGELFFGEGSRLTVL.

The chain carries TRBV7-9 and TRBJ2-2; 10 nucleotides match TRBD2. The CDR3 is 16 amino acids. After removal of 4 bases from V and 4 bases from J, the junction contained 6 bases not matched to a gene. The germline gives CDR1 SEHNR, CDR2 FQNEAQ (reference sequence). The CDR3 loop reads CASSSPTSGTTGELFF. As DNA, the CDR3 is TGTGCCAGCAGCTCGCCTACTAGCGGGACCACCGGGGAGCTGTTTTTT. The full variable domain, rest sourced from reference TRBV7-9 and TRBJ2-2, is DTGVSQNPRHKITKRGQNVTFRCDPISEHNRLYWYRQTLGQGPEFLTYFQNEAQLEKSRLLSDRFSAERPKGSFSTLEIQRTEQGDSAMYLCASSSPTSGTTGELFFGEGSRLTVL.

The chain employs TRBV28 and TRBJ1-5; the D is unclear. V lost 7 bases to trimming and J lost 0 bases, with 16 bases between them. The germline V gene encodes CDR1 MDHEN and CDR2 SYDVKM. The CDR3 is made up of 16 amino acids. The CDR3: CASKSGRVGSNQPQHF. CDR3 DNA: TGTGCCAGCAAAAGCGGGAGGGTAGGTAGCAATCAGCCCCAGCATTTT.

This clone has a handful of counts. The V call is TRBV24-1, the J call TRBJ1-2; D ambiguous. Trimming stripped 2 bases from V and 0 bases from J, with 3 bases between. This CDR3 comprises 13 residues. Germline assignment: CDR1 KGHDR and CDR2 SFDVKD. The CDR3 nucleotides are TGTGCCACCAGTGATTATACTAACTATGGCTACACCTTC. As protein: CATSDYTNYGYTF.

The chain links TRBV3-1 (or the pseudogene TRBV3-2) to TRBJ2-1; D not certain. The germline gives CDR1 LGHDT, CDR2 YNNKEL (reference sequence). This CDR3 is built from 15 residues. V shed 1 base and J shed 4 bases, with 11 bases lying between them. CDR3 loop: CASSQGRAAYNEQFF. DNA for the CDR3: TGTGCCAGCAGCCAAGGGCGCGCGGCATACAATGAGCAGTTCTTC.

V is TRBV7-9 and J is TRBJ2-7, with a weak D call TRBD1 (6 bases). The germline V and J ends were trimmed by 4 bases and 7 bases, with 17 bases remaining between them. Per the germline V gene, CDR1 is SEHNR and CDR2 is FQNEAQ (reference sequence). This CDR3 is 14 amino acids long. In DNA, the CDR3 is TGTGCCAGCAGCTCTACAGGGAGAAGTCGGGAGCAGTACTTC. This encodes CASSSTGRSREQYF.

This chain joins TRBV19 and TRBJ2-2; TRBD1 matches 8 bases. V shed 8 bases and J 6 bases; nucleotides not matched to a gene: 14. CDR3 length: 16 residues. The germline gives CDR1 LNHDA, CDR2 SQIVND (reference sequence). CDR3 sequence: CASRPRQGNLPGELFF. The CDR3 DNA is TGTGCCAGTCGCCCGAGACAGGGGAATCTCCCCGGGGAGCTGTTTTTT.

This chain links TRBV7-8 with TRBJ2-1, with 14 bases fitting TRBD2. The CDR3 has 19 amino acids. CDR1 and CDR2 from the germline V gene are SGHVS and FQNEAQ. Trimming took 1 base from V and 1 from J; bases not matched to a gene: 6. The CDR3 coding sequence is TGTGCCAGCAGCTTAGGGCAGGGGACTAGCGGGAGTTCCTACAATGAGCAGTTCTTC. As protein: CASSLGQGTSGSSYNEQFF.

This chain joins TRBV19 and TRBJ1-4, with 9 bases aligning to TRBD1. V was pared by 4 bases and J by 9 bases, with 9 bases of the junction left unmatched. Per the germline V gene, CDR1 is LNHDA and CDR2 is SQIVND (reference sequence). The CDR3 sequence is 15 residues long. This chain's CDR3 is CASSSTGGASKKLFF. The DNA of the CDR3 is TGTGCCAGTAGTAGTACAGGGGGCGCTTCTAAAAAACTGTTTTTT. The entire variable domain, with the rest obtained from reference TRBV19 and TRBJ1-4, is as follows: DGGITQSPKYLFRKEGQNVTLSCEQNLNHDAMYWYRQDPGQGLRLIYYSQIVNDFQKGDIAEGYSVSREKKESFPLTVTSAQKNPTAFYLCASSSTGGASKKLFFGSGTQLSVL.

This clone was counted between two and nine times. The chain employs TRBV5-4 and TRBJ1-1; tentative D call: TRBD1 (6 bases). V was pared by 4 bases and J by 0 bases, with 16 bases between. Germline lookup yields CDR1 SGHNT and CDR2 YYREEE (reference sequence). The CDR3 has 16 residues. CDR3 DNA sequence: TGTGCCAGCAGCCGAACGGGGGGCCTTATGAACACTGAAGCTTTCTTT. Protein: CASSRTGGLMNTEAFF.

V usage is TRBV4-1 and J usage is TRBJ2-7, with D possibly being TRBD1 (5 bases). V was shortened by 8 bases and J by 3 bases, with 17 bases between the two germline ends. The CDR3 totals 14 residues. From germline, CDR1 is MGHRA and CDR2 YSYEKL. This CDR3 reads CASHTGSANYEQYV. CDR3 nucleotide sequence: TGCGCCAGCCATACAGGCTCTGCGAACTACGAGCAGTACGTC.

The V and J genes are TRBV12-3 or TRBV12-4 and TRBJ2-5; D is perhaps TRBD2 (5 bases). The CDR3 spans 13 residues. V lost 5 bases and J lost 5, with 12 bases in between. CDR3 nucleotides: TGTGCCAGCAGTCCGACTATCAGGGAGACCCAGTACTTC. Translated: CASSPTIRETQYF.

The chain links TRBV28 to TRBJ1-5, with TRBD1 as a possible D gene (5 bases). CDR1 MDHEN and CDR2 SYDVKM come from the germline V gene. The V end was cut by 6 bases, the J end by 6 bases, with 18 bases between. The CDR3 runs 15 residues. CDR3 DNA sequence: TGTGCCAGCAGCTTAGGATCAGGGTTTCGTCAGCCCCAGCATTTT. Protein: CASSLGSGFRQPQHF.

This clone was counted only a few times. The gene calls are TRBV7-9 and TRBJ2-1; perhaps TRBD2 as D (5 bases). The CDR3 runs 14 residues. V shed 5 bases and J shed 4 bases, with 12 bases lying between them. Germline assignment: CDR1 SEHNR and CDR2 FQNEAQ (reference sequence). The CDR3, as DNA: TGTGCCAGCAGCCCGCCGGACTTTTACAATGAGCAGTTCTTC. Protein: CASSPPDFYNEQFF. Variable domain in full (rest from reference TRBV7-9 and TRBJ2-1): DTGVSQNPRHKITKRGQNVTFRCDPISEHNRLYWYRQTLGQGPEFLTYFQNEAQLEKSRLLSDRFSAERPKGSFSTLEIQRTEQGDSAMYLCASSPPDFYNEQFFGPGTRLTVL.

With regard to this clone: Additional DNA sequences in this sample encode the identical CDR3. The rearrangement joins TRBV7-9 to TRBJ1-2, with D hard to call. The V gene's germline CDR1 is SEHNR and CDR2 FQNEAQ (reference sequence). This CDR3 is 13 amino acids long. The V end lost 1 base, the J end lost 2 bases, and 5 bases lay between the germline ends. This CDR3 reads CASSLGQNYGYTF. DNA of the CDR3: TGTGCCAGCAGCTTAGGCCAGAACTATGGCTACACCTTC.

The chain uses TRBV29-1 and TRBJ2-1; 12 bases line up with TRBD2. The CDR3 sequence is 14 residues long. In germline, CDR1 is SQVTM, CDR2 ANQGSEA. V lost 5 bases to trimming and J lost 6 bases; unmatched junction nucleotides: 5. CDR3 nucleotides: TGCAGCGTTCGCGCTAGCGGGAGGGTCAATGAGCAGTTCTTC. The encoded protein is CSVRASGRVNEQFF.

The chain couples TRBV18 to TRBJ2-2, with TRBD1 matching over 10 bases. V shed 2 bases, J shed 0 bases, and the junction held 6 bases outside the gene matches. The CDR3 has 18 amino acids. CDR1 is KGHSH and CDR2 is LQKENI in the germline V gene. The CDR3 DNA follows: TGTGCCAGCTCACCATTGGGACAGGGGCCTGCGAACACCGGGGAGCTGTTTTTT. As protein: CASSPLGQGPANTGELFF. Variable domain in full (rest from reference TRBV18 and TRBJ2-2): NAGVMQNPRHLVRRRGQEARLRCSPMKGHSHVYWYRQLPEEGLKFMVYLQKENIIDESGMPKERFSAEFPKEGPSILRIQQVVRGDSAAYFCASSPLGQGPANTGELFFGEGSRLTVL.

This chain joins TRBV7-9 and TRBJ2-7; TRBD1 matches at 7 bases. V lost 2 bases, J lost 5 bases, and 9 bases stayed unmatched. CDR3 length: 15 amino acids. Germline CDR1 SEHNR, CDR2 FQNEAQ (reference sequence). The CDR3 DNA reads TGTGCCAGCAGCTTATTAAGGGGGCGAGGGAACGAGCAGTACTTC. The encoded protein is CASSLLRGRGNEQYF.

DNA of the CDR3: TGTGCCAGCAGCCCCAGACAGGGCGAGCAGTACTTC. Translating it yields CASSPRQGEQYF. The chain is built from TRBV13 and TRBJ2-7; 7 bases fit TRBD1. J was trimmed by 6 bases and V by 5 bases; bases with no gene match: 4. From germline, CDR1 is PRHDT and CDR2 FYEKMQ (reference sequence). The CDR3 runs to 12 residues. The whole variable domain, remainder taken from reference TRBV13 and TRBJ2-7, is AAGVIQSPRHLIKEKRETATLKCYPIPRHDTVYWYQQGPGQDPQFLISFYEKMQSDKGSIPDRFSAQQFSDYHSELNMSSLELGDSALYFCASSPRQGEQYFGPGTRLTVT.